This T cell receptor beta chain was sequenced for a study (dated by TCRdb to between 2015 and 2017). In the study overall: The study set out to test whether tumor-infiltrating Tregs in breast cancer get recruited from blood Tregs or are instead converted in situ from other CD4+ T cell subsets. Study-wide conclusions, independent of this receptor: Tumor-infiltrating Treg TCR alpha and beta sequences overlapped most with tumor naive CD4+ T cells, then with blood naive CD4+ T cells. Tumor memory CD4+ T cell TCR gene usage clustered with blood and lymph node memory CD4+ cells and lymph node naive CD4+ cells. Validation in the larger cohort was restricted to a single TCR beta V-J rearrangement rather than whole repertoires.

According to the germline V gene, CDR1 reads SGHTA and CDR2 reads FQGTGA. Taken from cysteine to phenylalanine, the CDR3 has 18 residues. Only the CDR3 DNA is retained, 54 bases long and in frame from the first base. Trimming leaves V shorter by 0 bases and J shorter by 8 bases, with the junction holding 12 bases beyond the gene matches. Amplification of full-length TCR variable regions was done by 5' RACE PCR using constant-region reverse primers, and this step was followed by semi-nested PCR with Nested Universal Primer A. The ReliaPrep RNA Cell Miniprep System was used to extract total RNA, which was then reverse transcribed into 5'RACE-ready cDNA with the SMARTer RACE 5'/3' Kit. Full-length TCR alpha and beta libraries were barcoded with multiplex adaptors and sequenced on an Illumina MiSeq. Concerning the study's data processing: For each of nine subset-tissue groups, sequencing data from the five patients were combined, and the groups were compared by unsupervised clustering of TCR gene usage. The Morisita-Horn index was used to calculate repertoire similarity, with shared sequences weighted according to their contribution to each repertoire. The public reads were quality trimmed at Q25 with fastp and then assembled into clones with MiXCR by TCRdb, keeping productive beta chains. Each record represents a unique CDR3 protein, reported with the most common genes and DNA among its rows. The V and J calls come from TCRdb's annotation, not from the publication. This sample gives some 9,200 distinct CDR3 sequences in total; around 53% of them show up just once. Approximately 6.4% of the sample lies in the top ten.

CD4+CD25+CD127-/low cells were isolated as Tregs. Tregs, naive and memory CD4+ T cells from tumor, blood and ipsilateral draining lymph nodes of roughly 5 breast cancer patients underwent full-length TCR alpha and beta sequencing. Tumor tissue and lymph nodes obtained from ipsilateral axillary dissection were perfused with PBS, minced and then digested with collagenase I and hyaluronidase. Ficoll density gradient centrifugation was used to isolate mononuclear cells from lymph nodes or from approximately 50 ml of peripheral blood. Sorted cell populations were confirmed by FACS to exceed 90% purity. On this clonotype: No antigen is known for it. It has no much larger one-base neighbor in the sample; base qualities were not kept.

The chain is assembled from TRBV7-3 and TRBJ2-3; 12 nucleotides in the junction match TRBD2. Input material: Tregs sorted from a lymph node. This clonotype was obtained from a female donor with breast cancer. The DNA is as follows: TGTGCCAGCAGCTTAACAGGGGCGACTAGCGGGAGAAGTCGTACGCAGTATTTT. The resulting protein is CASSLTGATSGRSRTQYF.